This record concerns one T cell receptor (beta chain) sequence. The antigen is undetermined. Sampling times: baseline, cycle 4 day 1, cycle 7 day 1. The CDR3 totals 14 residues. The ends were cut back, 0 bases at V and 0 bases at J, with 3 bases in the middle. CDR1 is MNHEY, CDR2 SVGAGI, per germline. The table came from immunoSEQ multiplex PCR; TCRdb's copy has only in-frame clones and leaves some out. The sample holds approximately 62,000 clones, around 93% seen once. This sample stems from a study of OX40 agonist ivuxolimab in advanced cancers. Study-wide context: Hepatocellular carcinoma, melanoma, renal cell or head and neck cancer affected the dose-escalation patients. Study-level points and caveats: Partial responders dosed at 0.1-3.0 mg/kg displayed clonal expansion ranking among the lowest. Antigen specificity remained undetermined for the expanded peripheral T cells.

The receptor was derived from an adult with an advanced solid tumor such as melanoma, head and neck, liver or kidney cancer. The material sequenced was CD4+ or CD8+ T cells sorted from blood, taken in a trial of the OX40 agonist ivuxolimab. V usage is TRBV6-5 and J usage is TRBJ2-1, with D unresolved. The CDR3 DNA reads as TGTGCCAGCAGTTACTCTAGCTCCTACAATGAGCAGTTCTTC. It specifies CASSYSSSYNEQFF.